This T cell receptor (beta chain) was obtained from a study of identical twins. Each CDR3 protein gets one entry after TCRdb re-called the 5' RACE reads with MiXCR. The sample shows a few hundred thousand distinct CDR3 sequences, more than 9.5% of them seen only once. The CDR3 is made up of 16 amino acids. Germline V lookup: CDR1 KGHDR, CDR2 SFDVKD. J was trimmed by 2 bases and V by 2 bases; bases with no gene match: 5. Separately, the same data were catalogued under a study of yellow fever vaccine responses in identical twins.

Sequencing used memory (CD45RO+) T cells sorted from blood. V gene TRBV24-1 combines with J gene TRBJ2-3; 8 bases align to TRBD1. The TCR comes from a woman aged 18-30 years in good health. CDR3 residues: CATSDSGQGITDTQYF. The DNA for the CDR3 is TGTGCCACCAGTGATTCCGGACAGGGTATCACAGATACGCAGTATTTT.